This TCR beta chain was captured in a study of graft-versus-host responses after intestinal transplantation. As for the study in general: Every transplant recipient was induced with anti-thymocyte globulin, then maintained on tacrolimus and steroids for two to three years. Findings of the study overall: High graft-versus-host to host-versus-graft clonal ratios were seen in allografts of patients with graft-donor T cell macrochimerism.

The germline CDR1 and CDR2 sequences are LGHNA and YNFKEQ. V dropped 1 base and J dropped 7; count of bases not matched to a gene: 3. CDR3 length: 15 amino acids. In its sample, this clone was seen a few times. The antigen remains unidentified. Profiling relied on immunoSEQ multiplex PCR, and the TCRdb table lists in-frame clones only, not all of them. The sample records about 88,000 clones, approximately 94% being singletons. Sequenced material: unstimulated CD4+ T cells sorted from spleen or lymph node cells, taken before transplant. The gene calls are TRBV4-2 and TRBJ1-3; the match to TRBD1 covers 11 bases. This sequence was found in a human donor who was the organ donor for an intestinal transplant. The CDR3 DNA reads TGTGCCAGCAGCCAAGGGACAGGGGGCGCGAACACCATATATTTT. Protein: CASSQGTGGANTIYF.